The 10 T cell receptor beta chains below come from one sample, sequenced in a study of Ad26.COV2.S vaccination and SARS-CoV-2 variants. Method: immunoSEQ multiplex PCR; TCRdb's copy keeps in-frame clones and lacks some. Of about 680,000 clones listed, 80% to 90% were seen once; the top ten hold around 1.5%. The sample's treatment: 19 received Ad26.COV2.S at low or high dose, single or two shots; about 5 received placebo; per-sample allocation not given. Each sample was drawn 63 days after the first injection (of vaccine or placebo). The specimen comprised peripheral blood, sampled in a trial of Ad26.COV2.S vaccine versus placebo. These receptors were collected from a person aged 18 to 59 who received the Ad26.COV2.S COVID-19 vaccine or a placebo.

V is TRBV5-1 and J is TRBJ1-1; D call uncertain. Looked up from germline, CDR1 is SGHRS and CDR2 is YFSETQ. This CDR3 contains 16 residues. Trimming left V 1 base short and J 1 base short, with 14 bases between. CDR3: CASSLIGGGGNTEAFF. The DNA for the CDR3 is TGCGCCAGCAGCTTGATCGGCGGCGGTGGGAACACTGAAGCTTTCTTT.

V gene TRBV19 combines with J gene TRBJ1-2, with unresolved D. Trimming shortened V by 6 bases and J by 8 bases, and 22 bases separated the two germline ends. The germline gives CDR1 LNHDA, CDR2 SQIVND (reference sequence). The CDR3 is made up of 15 amino acids. CDR3 protein: CASSPLSFASSGYTF. CDR3 nucleotide sequence: TGTGCCAGTAGCCCATTGAGCTTCGCCTCCTCCGGCTACACCTTC.

This sequence joins TRBV9 and TRBJ2-3, with 8 bases aligning to TRBD2. Germline CDR1 SGDLS, CDR2 YYNGEE. The CDR3 has 16 residues. Trimming removed 2 bases from V and 3 bases from J; junction bases left unmatched: 8. The CDR3: CASSVISGSGTDTQYF. CDR3 sequence (DNA): TGTGCCAGCAGCGTCATAAGCGGGAGCGGTACAGATACGCAGTATTTT.

The gene calls are TRBV9 and TRBJ1-1; TRBD1 matches 7 bases. This CDR3 spans 14 amino acids. V lost 2 bases, J lost 5 bases, and 6 bases stayed unmatched. The germline V gene has CDR1 SGDLS and CDR2 YYNGEE. The CDR3 nucleotides are TGTGCCAGCAGCGTGTCCAGGGGGGGGACTGAAGCTTTCTTT. It specifies CASSVSRGGTEAFF.

The chain links TRBV30 to TRBJ1-4; D is unclear. Germline CDR1 GTSNPN, CDR2 SVGIG (reference sequence). CDR3 size: 14 residues. Trimming shortened V by 0 bases and J by 4 bases, and 9 bases separated the two germline ends. Written as DNA, the CDR3 is TGTGCCTGGAGTGTAAGCGGGTATAATGAAAAACTGTTTTTT. Its translation: CAWSVSGYNEKLFF.

V is TRBV7-2 and J is TRBJ1-5; 8 bases map to TRBD1. The CDR3 is 16 amino acids. CDR1 and CDR2 from the germline V gene are SGHTA and FQGNSA. The V gene end was trimmed by 4 bases and the J gene end by 0 bases; junction bases not matched to a gene: 5. CDR3 residues: CASSWTGSYSNQPQHF. CDR3 DNA sequence: TGTGCCAGCAGCTGGACAGGGAGCTATAGCAATCAGCCCCAGCATTTT.

V and J are TRBV7-2 and TRBJ2-6; either TRBD1 or TRBD2 may supply D (6 bases each). CDR3 size: 17 residues. Germline assignment: CDR1 SGHTA and CDR2 FQGNSA. V lost 5 bases and J lost 0, with 14 bases in between. This CDR3 is CASSRRGTRSGANVLTF. As DNA, the CDR3 is TGTGCCAGCAGCAGGAGGGGGACCCGCTCTGGGGCCAACGTCCTGACTTTC. Full variable domain (rest looked up from reference TRBV7-2 and TRBJ2-6): GAGVSQSPSNKVTEKGKDVELRCDPISGHTALYWYRQSLGQGLEFLIYFQGNSAPDKSGLPSDRFSAERTGGSVSTLTIQRTQQEDSAVYLCASSRRGTRSGANVLTFGAGSRLTVL.

J is TRBJ2-7 and V is TRBV9; 11 bases match TRBD1. The CDR3 loop spans 14 amino acids. Germline V gene data show CDR1 as SGDLS and CDR2 as YYNGEE. J was trimmed by 6 bases and V by 3 bases; bases with no gene match: 5. CDR3 sequence: CASSGMDRGPEQYF. The DNA of the CDR3 is TGTGCCAGCAGCGGGATGGACAGGGGGCCCGAGCAGTACTTC.

This rearrangement joins TRBV7-2 to TRBJ2-7; D is possibly TRBD2 (7 bases). V was trimmed by 1 base and J by 6 bases, leaving 13 bases between them. There are 14 residues in the CDR3. Germline CDR1 reads SGHTA; CDR2 reads FQGNSA. The DNA for the CDR3 is TGTGCCAGCAGCTTAGTTTCAGGGGAGGGCGAGCAGTACTTC. This codes for CASSLVSGEGEQYF.

For the CDR3, the DNA is TGTGCCAGCAGGACGGACGCTTATGGCTACACCTTC. Encoded protein: CASRTDAYGYTF. The rearrangement uses TRBV2 and TRBJ1-2, with D unresolved. The CDR3 has 12 residues. V lost 6 bases, J lost 5 bases, and 10 bases lay in between. Germline CDR1 and CDR2: SNHLY and FYNNEI.